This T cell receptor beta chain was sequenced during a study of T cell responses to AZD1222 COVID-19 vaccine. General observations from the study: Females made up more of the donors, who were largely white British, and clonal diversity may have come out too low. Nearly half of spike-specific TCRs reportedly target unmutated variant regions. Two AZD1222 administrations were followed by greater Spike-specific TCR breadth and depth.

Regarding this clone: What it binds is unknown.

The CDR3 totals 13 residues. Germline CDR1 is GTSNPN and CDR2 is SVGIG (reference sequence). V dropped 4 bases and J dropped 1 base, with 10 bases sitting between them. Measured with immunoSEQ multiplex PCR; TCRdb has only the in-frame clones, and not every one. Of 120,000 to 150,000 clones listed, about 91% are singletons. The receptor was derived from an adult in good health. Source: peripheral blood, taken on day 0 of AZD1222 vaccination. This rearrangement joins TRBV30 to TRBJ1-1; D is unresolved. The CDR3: CAWTPAGNTEAFF. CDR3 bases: TGTGCCTGGACCCCCGCGGGGAACACTGAAGCTTTCTTT.